Listed below are T cell receptor beta chains from one sample, sequenced in a study of blood T cell repertoires in COVID-19. Here immunoSEQ multiplex PCR was the method, and the copy in TCRdb shows in-frame clones only, minus some. This table holds approximately 230,000 clones, 86% found once. The sequenced sample consisted of peripheral blood. These TCRs come from a man aged 30 to 39 who had recovered from COVID-19. Both conserved end residues are trimmed from each CDR3. Each record gives: J gene, CDR3 length, V gene, D gene, CDR3 protein. D genes are given only for firm matches.

>TRBJ2-3|14|TRBV5-1|TRBD1
ATTLEGQGAIDTQY
>TRBJ1-2|10|TRBV25-1|-
ASTGGEYGYT
>TRBJ2-1|10|TRBV3-1/TRBV3-2|-
ASSQGSGEQF
>TRBJ2-7|16|TRBV7-2|TRBD2
ASSLVSSGGPNSYEQY
>TRBJ2-3|15|TRBV5-1|TRBD1
ASSLAAAGQGTDTQY
>TRBJ1-1|13|TRBV5-8|TRBD1
ASSPGTGADTEAF
>TRBJ2-1|12|TRBV6-5|-
ASSSEQGGNEQF
>TRBJ1-6|11|TRBV30|-
AWSEPGNSPLH
>TRBJ1-5|13|TRBV6-2/TRBV6-3|TRBD1
ASSMDRNPNQPQH
>TRBJ1-2|14|TRBV9|TRBD1
ASSGKNSDRGYGYT
>TRBJ2-3|13|TRBV6-5|TRBD2
ASSSTSRGSDTQY
>TRBJ1-5|13|TRBV6-5|-
ASSLQTGNNQPQH
>TRBJ2-7|14|TRBV6-5|-
ASSSTEGGGGYEQY
>TRBJ1-2|12|TRBV14|TRBD1
ASSQGGQGAGYT
>TRBJ2-3|15|TRBV29-1|-
SVEDLSSPRNTDTQY
>TRBJ2-1|13|TRBV12-5|-
ASGLCSRDYNEQF
>TRBJ2-3|12|TRBV5-1|-
ASSSGTSPDTQY
>TRBJ2-3|12|TRBV5-1|-
ASSLAVDTDTQY
>TRBJ2-1|15|TRBV4-1|TRBD2
ASSQGAAGLAYNEQF
>TRBJ2-7|10|TRBV6-5|-
ASSRTRDEQY
>TRBJ2-2|15|TRBV21-1|-
ASSILLGQTNTGELF
>TRBJ1-5|11|TRBV7-2|TRBD1
ASSLGQGQPQH
>TRBJ2-7|13|TRBV18|TRBD1
ASSPETGSPYEQY
>TRBJ1-2|14|TRBV15|TRBD1
ATSRDSTGVGFGYT
>TRBJ1-3|12|TRBV27|TRBD1
GQGAIHSGNTIY
>TRBJ1-1|13|TRBV5-1|-
ASSLPLLRVAEAF
>TRBJ1-6|15|TRBV7-8|-
ASSLISPSTRGSPLH
>TRBJ1-2|13|TRBV3-1/TRBV3-2|TRBD1
ASSQPGQGVDGYT
>TRBJ2-2|15|TRBV4-3|-
ASSQDAGASGTGELF
>TRBJ2-7|13|TRBV4-2|TRBD1
ASSKGDRGLYEQY
>TRBJ1-2|11|TRBV28|-
ASSPSTGYGYT
>TRBJ2-7|13|TRBV18|-
ASSLSGDGSREQY
>TRBJ2-7|12|TRBV5-1|TRBD1
ASSLDRPSYEQY
>TRBJ2-3|12|TRBV6-4|-
ASGAGRGADTQY
>TRBJ1-2|18|TRBV12-2|-
ASRLAIKVPRGLANYGYT
>TRBJ1-1|13|TRBV9|TRBD1
ASSPWTGLNTEAF
>TRBJ2-2|15|TRBV4-2|TRBD2
ASSQRTSGGKTGELF
>TRBJ1-2|12|TRBV4-1|TRBD1
ASSQTGTGPGYT
>TRBJ2-7|12|TRBV30|TRBD1
AWSPGTVAYEQY
>TRBJ1-1|10|TRBV19|-
ASSLTGLEAF
>TRBJ1-4|16|TRBV5-3|-
ARSLFGRVRLTNEKLF
>TRBJ2-1|12|TRBV27|TRBD2
ASSFSGGYNEQF
>TRBJ1-3|12|TRBV5-8|-
ASSLVVSGNTIY
>TRBJ2-1|13|TRBV6-2/TRBV6-3|TRBD2
ASSAGTSGSNEQF
>TRBJ1-5|14|TRBV3-1/TRBV3-2|-
ASSQDVRPSGQPQH
>TRBJ2-7|14|TRBV5-5|TRBD1
ASSFLPGTGSDEQY
>TRBJ2-3|15|TRBV5-1|-
ASSWGRLTVSTDTQY
>TRBJ2-2|13|TRBV6-6|-
ASSQNGEGGGELF
>TRBJ1-3|13|TRBV18|-
ASSPSGVTGNTIY
>TRBJ2-1|12|TRBV2|TRBD1
ASSESGTVNEQF
>TRBJ2-5|12|TRBV3-1/TRBV3-2|-
ASSQVEGRETQY
>TRBJ1-1|14|TRBV7-2|TRBD1
ASSPRTLTGITEAF
>TRBJ1-1|12|TRBV5-4|TRBD1
ASSRWDSNTEAF
>TRBJ1-3|13|TRBV6-1|TRBD1
ASSEVQGRRDTIY
>TRBJ2-3|16|TRBV11-2|TRBD2
ASSLVRRASGGEDTQY
>TRBJ2-2|10|TRBV19|-
ASSILTGELF
>TRBJ2-2|13|TRBV2|-
ASSREGASTGELF
>TRBJ1-2|11|TRBV3-1/TRBV3-2|-
ASSQETSFGYT
>TRBJ1-1|11|TRBV3-1/TRBV3-2|TRBD1
ASTLTGVAEAF
>TRBJ2-5|10|TRBV7-9|-
ASTSLMETQY